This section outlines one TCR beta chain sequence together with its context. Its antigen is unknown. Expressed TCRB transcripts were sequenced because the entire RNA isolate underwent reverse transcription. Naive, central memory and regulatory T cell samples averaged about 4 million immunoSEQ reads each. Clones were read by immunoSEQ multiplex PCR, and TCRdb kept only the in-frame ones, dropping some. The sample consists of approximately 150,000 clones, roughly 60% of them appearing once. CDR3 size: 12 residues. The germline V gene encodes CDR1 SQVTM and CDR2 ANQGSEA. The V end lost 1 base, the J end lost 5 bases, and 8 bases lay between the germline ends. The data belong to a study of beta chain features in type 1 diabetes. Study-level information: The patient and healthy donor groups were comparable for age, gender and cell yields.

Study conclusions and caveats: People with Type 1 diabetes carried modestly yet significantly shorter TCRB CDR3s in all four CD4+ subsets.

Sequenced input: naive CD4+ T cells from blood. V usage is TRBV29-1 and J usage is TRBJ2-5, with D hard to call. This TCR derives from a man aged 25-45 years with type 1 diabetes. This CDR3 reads CSVEAQMETQYF. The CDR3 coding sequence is TGCAGCGTTGAAGCGCAGATGGAGACCCAGTACTTC.